The 10 T cell receptor beta chains below all came from one sample that was sequenced in a study of T cell repertoires in cytomegalovirus infection. TCRdb passed the reads through MiXCR, listing each CDR3 protein once. The data contain more than 200,000 distinct CDR3 sequences, approximately 10% of them singletons. Sequencing input: PBMCs. The receptors originated from a human donor in good health (CMV status not recorded). Some clones in this sample may be carry-over from other donors' samples.

This clonotype appeared many times. The V call is TRBV7-9, the J call TRBJ1-2; tentative D call: TRBD1 (5 bases). The CDR3 runs 13 residues. Trimming removed 2 bases at V and 4 bases at J, with 8 bases between. Germline V gene data show CDR1 as SEHNR and CDR2 as FQNEAQ (reference sequence). The CDR3 spells CASSLQGSYGYTF. CDR3 sequence (DNA): TGTGCCAGCAGCTTACAGGGTTCCTATGGCTACACCTTC. The full variable domain, its missing parts supplied by reference TRBV7-9 and TRBJ1-2, is DTGVSQNPRHKITKRGQNVTFRCDPISEHNRLYWYRQTLGQGPEFLTYFQNEAQLEKSRLLSDRFSAERPKGSFSTLEIQRTEQGDSAMYLCASSLQGSYGYTFGSGTRLTVV.

The DNA for the CDR3 is TGTGCCAGTAAGGACTCGGACGGCTATGGCTACACCTTC. Residues: CASKDSDGYGYTF. The rearrangement joins TRBV19 to TRBJ1-2, with no clear D. The CDR3 has 13 amino acids. Between the trimmed V and J ends, which lost 7 bases and 4 bases, there was a span of 13 bases. CDR1 is LNHDA and CDR2 is SQIVND in the germline V gene (reference sequence).

The sample holds many counts of this clonotype. V and J are TRBV7-9 and TRBJ2-2; 11 positions match TRBD2. This CDR3 spans 15 amino acids. Germline V gene lookup returns CDR1 SEHNR and CDR2 FQNEAQ (reference sequence). V shed 5 bases and J 3 bases; nucleotides not matched to a gene: 2. The CDR3 protein is CASSGTSGDTGELFF. As DNA, the CDR3 is TGTGCCAGCAGCGGGACTAGCGGCGACACCGGGGAGCTGTTTTTT.

V usage is TRBV6-5 and J usage is TRBJ2-3, with D perhaps matching TRBD2 (7 bases). Germline V lookup: CDR1 MNHEY, CDR2 SVGAGI. Trimming left V 2 bases short and J 5 bases short, with 17 bases between. This CDR3 is 16 amino acids long. CDR3 region: CASSYRWGGGLDTQYF. DNA of the CDR3: TGTGCCAGCAGTTACAGATGGGGAGGGGGATTAGATACGCAGTATTTT.

Ten or more counts support this clonotype. The chain links TRBV14 to TRBJ2-2; TRBD1 is a possible D gene (5 bases). The CDR3 length is 15 residues. Germline CDR1 and CDR2: SGHDN and FVKESK. Trimming took off 1 base at V and 4 bases at J, with 10 bases between the two ends. CDR3: CASSQVRGSTGELFF. The CDR3 nucleotides are TGTGCCAGCAGCCAAGTTAGGGGTAGCACCGGGGAGCTGTTTTTT.

This clonotype was detected a few times. V usage is TRBV2 and J usage is TRBJ2-7; D tentatively reads TRBD1 or TRBD2 (5 bases each). Per germline, CDR1 SNHLY and CDR2 FYNNEI. The CDR3 is 14 amino acids. Between the trimmed V and J ends, which lost 6 bases and 6 bases, there was a span of 18 bases. As DNA, the CDR3 is TGTGCCAGCAGGGGTCCGGGACGAGGAGGCGAGCAGTACTTC. As protein: CASRGPGRGGEQYF.

This clonotype was seen ten or more times. The chain is built from TRBV7-2 and TRBJ2-3; D is perhaps TRBD2 (6 bases). V lost 5 bases and J 7 bases, leaving 16 bases between the germline ends. Germline assignment: CDR1 SGHTA and CDR2 FQGNSA. This CDR3 region has 14 residues. The CDR3 bases are TGTGCCAGCAGCACGGCCCGGGGGACGAATACGCAGTATTTT. Translation gives CASSTARGTNTQYF.

The J gene is TRBJ2-5, the V gene TRBV12-3 or TRBV12-4; D may be TRBD2 (6 bases). The V end lost 5 bases, the J end lost 2 bases, and 9 bases lay between the germline ends. The CDR3 extends over 13 amino acids. The CDR3 DNA reads as TGTGCCAGCAGTGCCCGGGGGCAAGAGACCCAGTACTTC. It yields the protein CASSARGQETQYF.

This clonotype was recorded many times. V and J are TRBV7-6 and TRBJ1-6, with D possibly TRBD1 on 5 matching bases. This CDR3 spans 15 amino acids. Trimming left V 4 bases short and J 6 bases short, with 13 bases between. Germline V CDR1 and CDR2: SGHVS, FNYEAQ. The chain's CDR3 is CASSYTGLGNSPLHF. DNA for the CDR3: TGTGCCAGCAGCTATACAGGTTTGGGTAATTCACCCCTCCACTTT. The full variable domain, completed using reference TRBV7-6 and TRBJ1-6, is GAGVSQSPRYKVTKRGQDVALRCDPISGHVSLYWYRQALGQGPEFLTYFNYEAQQDKSGLPNDRFSAERPEGSISTLTIQRTEQRDSAMYRCASSYTGLGNSPLHFGNGTRLTVT.

This clonotype was observed many times. The V call is TRBV7-2, the J call TRBJ1-3; D is unclear. V was pared by 5 bases and J by 2 bases, with 13 bases between. Germline CDR1 reads SGHTA; CDR2 reads FQGNSA. The CDR3 runs 15 residues. CDR3 DNA: TGTGCCAGCAGCCCCATGGCGGGAGCTGGAAACACCATATATTTT. Translation: CASSPMAGAGNTIYF.